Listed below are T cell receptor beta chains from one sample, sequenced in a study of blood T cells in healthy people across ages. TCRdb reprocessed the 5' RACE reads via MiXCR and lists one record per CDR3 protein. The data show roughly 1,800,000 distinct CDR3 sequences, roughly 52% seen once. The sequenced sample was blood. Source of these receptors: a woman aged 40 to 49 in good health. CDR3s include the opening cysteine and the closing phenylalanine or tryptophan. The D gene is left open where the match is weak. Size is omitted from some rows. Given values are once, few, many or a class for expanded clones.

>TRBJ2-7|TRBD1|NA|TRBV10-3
TGTGCCATCAGTGAGTCGCAGGACAGGGGGCTCTACGAGCACTACTTC
CAISESQDRGLYEHYF
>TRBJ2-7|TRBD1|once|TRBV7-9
TGTGCCAGCAGCTCTGAGGGGGCCTTCACCTACGAGCAGTACTTC
CASSSEGAFTYEQYF
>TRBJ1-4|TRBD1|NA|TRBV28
TGTGCCAGCAGCCAGGCCGGGACAGGGGTGGTAAAACTGTTTTTT
CASSQAGTGVVKLFF
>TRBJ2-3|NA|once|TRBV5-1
TGCGCCAGCAGAATAAGGGTTACGGGGAGCCCAGATACGCAGTATTTT
CASRIRVTGSPDTQYF
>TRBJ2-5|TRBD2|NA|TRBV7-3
TGTGCCAGCAGTAAGGGACTAGCGGGGGGGCCATTGCAAGAGACCCAGTACTTC
CASSKGLAGGPLQETQYF
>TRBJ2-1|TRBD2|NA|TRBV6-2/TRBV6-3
TGTGCCAGCAGACTGTTAGGGACTAGCGAACGCAATGAGCAGTTCTTC
CASRLLGTSERNEQFF
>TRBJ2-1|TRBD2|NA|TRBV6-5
TGTGCCAGCAGGGGTGCTAGCGGGGGGACATACAATGAGCAGTTCTTC
CASRGASGGTYNEQFF
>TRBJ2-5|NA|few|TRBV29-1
TGCAGCGCCGACTTGGTACAAGAGACCCAGTACTTC
CSADLVQETQYF
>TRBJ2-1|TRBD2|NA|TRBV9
TGTGCCAGCAGCATAGGCATCGGGCGGGGGGCCAACAATGAGCAGTTCTTC
CASSIGIGRGANNEQFF
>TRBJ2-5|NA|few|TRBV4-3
TGCGCCAGCAGCCAAGCTGTGGGCGCGAAGACCCAGTACTTC
CASSQAVGAKTQYF
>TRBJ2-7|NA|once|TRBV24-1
TGTGCCACCAGTGACACCGCCGTGCCCTACGAGCAGTACTTC
CATSDTAVPYEQYF
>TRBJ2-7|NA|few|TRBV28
TGTGCCAGCAGTCTGGACCATACCTACGAGCAGTACTTC
CASSLDHTYEQYF
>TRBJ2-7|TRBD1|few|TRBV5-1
TGCGCCAGCAGCCACCGGGACAGACTTAGCTACGAGCAGTACTTC
CASSHRDRLSYEQYF
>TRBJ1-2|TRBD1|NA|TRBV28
TGTGCCAGCAGTTTAGGCGGACAGGCCCTCTATGGCTACACCTTC
CASSLGGQALYGYTF
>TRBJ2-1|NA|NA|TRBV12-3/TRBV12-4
TGTGCCAGCAGTTTGCAGGAGTGGTCCAATGAGCAGTTCTTC
CASSLQEWSNEQFF
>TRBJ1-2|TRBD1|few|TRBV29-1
TGCAGCGTCCTAGGTCCCGGGACAGGGTTGGAGGGCTACACCTTC
CSVLGPGTGLEGYTF
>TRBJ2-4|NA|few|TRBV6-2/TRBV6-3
TGTGCCAGCAGTTACGAAGCAAACCCGGCCAAAAACATTCAGTACTTC
CASSYEANPAKNIQYF
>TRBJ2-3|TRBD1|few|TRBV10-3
TGTGCCATCAGTTCCGCCCGACAGGGGGGAGATACGCAGTATTTT
CAISSARQGGDTQYF
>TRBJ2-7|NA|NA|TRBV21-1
TGTGCCAGCAGCAAAGCGCTAGCGGGGGAGTTATACGAGCAGTACTTC
CASSKALAGELYEQYF
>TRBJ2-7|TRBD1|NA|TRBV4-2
TGTGCCAGCAGCCAAACAGACAGGGGGGTCGAGCAGTACTTC
CASSQTDRGVEQYF
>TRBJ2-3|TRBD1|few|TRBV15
TGTGCCACCAGCAGAGGTTCCAGGACAGGGGCAGATACGCAGTATTTT
CATSRGSRTGADTQYF
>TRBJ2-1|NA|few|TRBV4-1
TGCGCCAGCAGCCAGGGGCCAGCCCACAATGAGCAGTTCTTC
CASSQGPAHNEQFF
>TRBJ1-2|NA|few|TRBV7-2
TGTGCCAGCAGCTTAGAAAGGGCCGGTGGCTACACCTTC
CASSLERAGGYTF
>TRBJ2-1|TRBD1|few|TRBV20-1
TGCAGTGCCAGGGGGACCAGCCGGAAAAAGTTCTTC
CSARGTSRKKFF
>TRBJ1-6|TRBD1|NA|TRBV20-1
TGCAGTGCTAGCGGGGACAGGGCTAAACCCCTCCACTTT
CSASGDRAKPLHF
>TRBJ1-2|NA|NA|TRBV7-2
TGTGCCAGCAGCTTAGCGAAGGGTTCCAGTGGCTACACCTTC
CASSLAKGSSGYTF
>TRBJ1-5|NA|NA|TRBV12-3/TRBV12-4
TGTGCCAGCAGCCCGAACATGGGAGCTCAGCCCCAGCATTTT
CASSPNMGAQPQHF
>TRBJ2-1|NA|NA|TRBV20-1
TGCAGTGCTAGAGAAGGAGTTAGATACTACAATGAGCAGTTCTTC
CSAREGVRYYNEQFF
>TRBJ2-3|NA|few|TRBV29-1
TGCAGCGTTCGAGTTGGCACAGATACGCAGTATTTT
CSVRVGTDTQYF
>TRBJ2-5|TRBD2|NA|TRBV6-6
TGTGCCAGCAGTTACCTTAGCGGGGGCCGGCAAGAGACCCAGTACTTC
CASSYLSGGRQETQYF
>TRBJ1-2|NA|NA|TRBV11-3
TGTGCCAGCAGCTTAGATCTCGTCTATGGCTACACCTTC
CASSLDLVYGYTF
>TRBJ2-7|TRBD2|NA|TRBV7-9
TGTGCCAGCAGCTTATTGAAGGGAGGGTCGACTTACGAGCAGTACTTC
CASSLLKGGSTYEQYF
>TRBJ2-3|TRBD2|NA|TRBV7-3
TGTGCCAGCAGTCTTAAGATGCGGGGGGGCCCCAGAAACACAGATACGCAGTATTTT
CASSLKMRGGPRNTDTQYF
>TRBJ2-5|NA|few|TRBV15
TGTGCCACCAGCAGAGTCCCCTCGGAGACCCAGTACTTC
CATSRVPSETQYF
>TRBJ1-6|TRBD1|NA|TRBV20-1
TGCAGTGCTAGAGGTCCACAGGGGCGCGATTCACCCCTCCACTTT
CSARGPQGRDSPLHF
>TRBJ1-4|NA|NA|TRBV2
TGTGCCAGCAGGGGATACAGAGCAACTAATGAAAAACTGTTTTTT
CASRGYRATNEKLFF
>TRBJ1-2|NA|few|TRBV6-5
TGTGCCAGCAGTCTGGCCTCGACTTATGGCTACACCTTC
CASSLASTYGYTF
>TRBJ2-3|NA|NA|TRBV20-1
TGCAGTGCCGAAAACGGAGGTCTTGGCACAGATACGCAGTATTTT
CSAENGGLGTDTQYF
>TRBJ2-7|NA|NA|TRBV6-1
TGTGCCAGCAGTGGGATGAGCGAGCAGTACTTC
CASSGMSEQYF
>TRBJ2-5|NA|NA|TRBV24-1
TGTGCCACCAGTGATGTTCTGGACACATCTGGGCAGTACTTC
CATSDVLDTSGQYF
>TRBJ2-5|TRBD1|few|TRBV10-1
TGCGCCAGCAGTGAGGAGGGGGCACTCAAGGCTCAAGAGACCCAGTACTTC
CASSEEGALKAQETQYF
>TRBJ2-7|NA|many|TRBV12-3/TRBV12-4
TGTGCCAGCAGTCCCAGACAGGTGGGGTCCTACGAGCAGTACTTC
CASSPRQVGSYEQYF
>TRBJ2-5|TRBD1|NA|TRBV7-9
TGTGCCAGCAGCTTAAAGGGACAGAAAGAGACCCAGTATTTC
CASSLKGQKETQYF
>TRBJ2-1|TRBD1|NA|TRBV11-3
TGTGCCAGCAGCCGTATTACAGGGGGAGAGCAGTTCTTC
CASSRITGGEQFF
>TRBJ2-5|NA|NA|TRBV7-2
TGTGCCAGCGGACACTCGGGGACCCAGTACTTC
CASGHSGTQYF
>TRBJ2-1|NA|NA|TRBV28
TGTGCCAGCAGTTTTCAGTTTGTGGAGCAACCAGAGCAGTTCTTC
CASSFQFVEQPEQFF
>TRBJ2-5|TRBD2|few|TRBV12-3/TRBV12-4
TGTGCCAGCACCCCGACTAGCGGGTTACAAGAGACCCAGTACTTC
CASTPTSGLQETQYF
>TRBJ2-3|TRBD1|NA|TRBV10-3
TGTGCCATCAGTGGCCGGGACAGGGCTGGTCGCAACACAGGTACGCAGTATTTT
CAISGRDRAGRNTGTQYF
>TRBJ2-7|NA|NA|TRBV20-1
TGCAGTGCTAGGGGGGGGACAGTTGGCGAGCAGTACTTC
CSARGGTVGEQYF
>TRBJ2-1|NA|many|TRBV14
TGTGCCAGCAGCCAAGGGATGGGGACGGTGGTAAACAATGAGCAGTTCTTC
CASSQGMGTVVNNEQFF
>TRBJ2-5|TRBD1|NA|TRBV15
TGTGCCACCAGCAGAGGTTCGACAGGGCTTCTGGAGACCCAGTACTTC
CATSRGSTGLLETQYF